Sequencing of this T cell receptor beta chain was carried out in a study of regulatory T cells in long-lasting Graves disease. Time point here: newly diagnosed GD, antithyroid drugs for less than 3 months. TCR sequences were obtained from RNA taken from PBMCs. In its sample, this clonotype was seen many times. Trimming removed 1 base from V and 8 bases from J, with 11 bases in between. CDR3 length: 13 residues. To make TCR beta libraries, researchers used iRepertoire HTBI primers and Arm-PCR of CDR3 regions. TCRdb ran MiXCR on the multiplex PCR reads and lists one entry per CDR3 protein. Of 420,000 or so distinct CDR3 sequences in the sample, around 15% were seen once. The same sample was also used in a study of T cells in Graves' hyperthyroidism and ophthalmopathy. As reported in that work: Researchers ran a first-round RT-PCR on the TCR CDR3 using the HTBI primer set.

V is TRBV12-3 or TRBV12-4 and J is TRBJ1-1; the D is unclear. This sample comprised peripheral blood mononuclear cells (PBMCs), obtained at new diagnosis, from a patient treated with antithyroid drugs. The clonotype comes from a woman between 18 and 29 years old with Graves disease. The CDR3 is CASSLGVGGEAFF. In DNA form, the CDR3 reads TGTGCCAGCAGTTTAGGTGTGGGAGGAGAAGCTTTCTTT.